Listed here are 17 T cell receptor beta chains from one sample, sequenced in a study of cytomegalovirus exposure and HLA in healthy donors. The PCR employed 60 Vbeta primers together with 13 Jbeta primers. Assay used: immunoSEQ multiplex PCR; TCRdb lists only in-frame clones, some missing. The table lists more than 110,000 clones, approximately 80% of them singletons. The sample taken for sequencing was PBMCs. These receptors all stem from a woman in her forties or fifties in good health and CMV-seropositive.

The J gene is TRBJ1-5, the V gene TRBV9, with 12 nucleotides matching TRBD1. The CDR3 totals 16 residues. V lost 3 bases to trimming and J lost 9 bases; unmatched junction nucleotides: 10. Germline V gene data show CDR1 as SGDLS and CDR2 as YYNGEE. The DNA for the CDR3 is TGTGCCAGCAGCGGACCGGGACAGGGGGCCGAATGGCCCCAGCATTTT. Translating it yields CASSGPGQGAEWPQHF.

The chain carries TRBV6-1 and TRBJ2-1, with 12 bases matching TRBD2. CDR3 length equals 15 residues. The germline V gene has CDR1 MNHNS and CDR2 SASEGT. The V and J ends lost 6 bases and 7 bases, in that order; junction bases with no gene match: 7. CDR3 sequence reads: CASSPLAGGPNEQFF. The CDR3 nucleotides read TGTGCCAGCAGCCCCCTAGCGGGGGGGCCTAATGAGCAGTTCTTC.

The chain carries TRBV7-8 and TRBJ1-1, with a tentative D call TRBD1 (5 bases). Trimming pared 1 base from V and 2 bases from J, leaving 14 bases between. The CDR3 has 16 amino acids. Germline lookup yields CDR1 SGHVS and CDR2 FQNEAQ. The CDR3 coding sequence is TGTGCCAGCAGCTTAGAAGGTGCAGGGCCTAACACTGAAGCTTTCTTT. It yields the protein CASSLEGAGPNTEAFF.

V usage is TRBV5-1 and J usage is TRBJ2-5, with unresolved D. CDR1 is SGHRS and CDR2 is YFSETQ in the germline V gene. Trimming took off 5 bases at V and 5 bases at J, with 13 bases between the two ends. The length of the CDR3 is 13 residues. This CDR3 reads CASRGGMGETQYF. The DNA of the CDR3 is TGCGCCAGCAGAGGCGGCATGGGTGAGACCCAGTACTTC.

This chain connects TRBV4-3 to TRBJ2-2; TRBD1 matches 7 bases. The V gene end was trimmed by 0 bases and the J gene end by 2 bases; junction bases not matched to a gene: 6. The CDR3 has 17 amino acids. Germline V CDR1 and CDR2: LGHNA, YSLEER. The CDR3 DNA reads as TGCGCCAGCAGCCAAGATTTTGGGACAGATAACACCGGGGAGCTGTTTTTT. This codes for CASSQDFGTDNTGELFF.

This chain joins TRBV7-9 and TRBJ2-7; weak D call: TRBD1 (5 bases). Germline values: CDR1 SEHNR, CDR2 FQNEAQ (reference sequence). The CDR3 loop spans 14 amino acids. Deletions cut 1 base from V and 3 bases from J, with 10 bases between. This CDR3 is CASSLVQGIYEQYF. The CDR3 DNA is TGTGCCAGCAGCTTAGTCCAGGGAATCTACGAGCAGTACTTC.

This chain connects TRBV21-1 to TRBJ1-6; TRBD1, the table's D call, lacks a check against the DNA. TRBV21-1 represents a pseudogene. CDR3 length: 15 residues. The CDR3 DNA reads TGTGCCAGCATCCCAAGGGGACAGAATAATTCACCCCTCCACTTT. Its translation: CASIPRGQNNSPLHF.

CDR3 region: CASSVVGAPYSPLHF. In nucleotides, the CDR3 is TGTGCCAGCAGCGTAGTGGGGGCACCCTATTCACCCCTCCACTTT. This rearrangement joins TRBV9 to TRBJ1-6; maybe TRBD1 (6 bases). V lost 0 bases, J lost 8 bases, and 12 bases lay in between. CDR1 is SGDLS and CDR2 is YYNGEE in the germline V gene. This CDR3 is 15 amino acids long.

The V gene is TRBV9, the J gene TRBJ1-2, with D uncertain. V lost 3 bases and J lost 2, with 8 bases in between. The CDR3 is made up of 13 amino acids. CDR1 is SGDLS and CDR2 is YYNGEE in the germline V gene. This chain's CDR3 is CASSATGNYGYTF. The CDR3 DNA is TGTGCCAGCAGCGCGACGGGGAACTATGGCTACACCTTC. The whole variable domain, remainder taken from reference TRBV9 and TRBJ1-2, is DSGVTQTPKHLITATGQRVTLRCSPRSGDLSVYWYQQSLDQGLQFLIQYYNGEERAKGNILERFSAQQFPDLHSELNLSSLELGDSALYFCASSATGNYGYTFGSGTRLTVV.

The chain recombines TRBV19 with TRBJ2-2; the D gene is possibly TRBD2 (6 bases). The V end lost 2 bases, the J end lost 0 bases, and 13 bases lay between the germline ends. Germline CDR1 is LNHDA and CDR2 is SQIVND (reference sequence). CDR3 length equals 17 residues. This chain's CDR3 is CASSIRPGVTNTGELFF. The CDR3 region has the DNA TGTGCCAGTAGTATAAGGCCGGGGGTCACGAACACCGGGGAGCTGTTTTTT.

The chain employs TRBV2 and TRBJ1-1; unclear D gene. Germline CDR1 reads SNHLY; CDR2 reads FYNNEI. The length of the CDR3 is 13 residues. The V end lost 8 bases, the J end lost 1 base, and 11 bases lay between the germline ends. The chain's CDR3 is CASVPTTNTEAFF. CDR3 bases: TGTGCCAGCGTCCCAACTACGAACACTGAAGCTTTCTTT.

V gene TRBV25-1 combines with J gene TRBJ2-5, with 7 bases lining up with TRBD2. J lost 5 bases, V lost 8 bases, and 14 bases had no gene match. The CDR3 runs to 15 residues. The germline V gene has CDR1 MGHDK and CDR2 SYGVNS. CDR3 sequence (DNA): TGTGCCAGCTCTTGGGGAGGGGCGCGGCGCGAGACCCAGTACTTC. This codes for CASSWGGARRETQYF. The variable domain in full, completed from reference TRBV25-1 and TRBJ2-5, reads EADIYQTPRYLVIGTGKKITLECSQTMGHDKMYWYQQDPGMELHLIHYSYGVNSTEKGDLSSESTVSRIRTEHFPLTLESARPSHTSQYLCASSWGGARRETQYFGPGTRLLVL.

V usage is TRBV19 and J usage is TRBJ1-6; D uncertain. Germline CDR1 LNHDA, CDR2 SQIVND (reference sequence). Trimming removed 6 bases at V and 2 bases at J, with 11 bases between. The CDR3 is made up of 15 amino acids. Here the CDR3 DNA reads TGTGCCAGTAGGGCCGGGAGCCCCTATAATTCACCCCTCCACTTT. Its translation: CASRAGSPYNSPLHF.

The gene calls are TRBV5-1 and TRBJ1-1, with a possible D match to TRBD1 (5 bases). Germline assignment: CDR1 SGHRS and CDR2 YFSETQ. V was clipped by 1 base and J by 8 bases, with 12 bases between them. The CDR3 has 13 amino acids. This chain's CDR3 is CASSLQTEGEAFF. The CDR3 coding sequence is TGCGCCAGCAGCTTGCAAACGGAGGGGGAAGCTTTCTTT.

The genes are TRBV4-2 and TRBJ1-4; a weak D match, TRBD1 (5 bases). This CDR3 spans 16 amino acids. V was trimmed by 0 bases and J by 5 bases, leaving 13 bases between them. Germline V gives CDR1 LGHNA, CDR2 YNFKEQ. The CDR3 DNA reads TGTGCCAGCAGCCAAGATTTAAGGGGCCCCAATGAAAAACTGTTTTTT. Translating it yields CASSQDLRGPNEKLFF.

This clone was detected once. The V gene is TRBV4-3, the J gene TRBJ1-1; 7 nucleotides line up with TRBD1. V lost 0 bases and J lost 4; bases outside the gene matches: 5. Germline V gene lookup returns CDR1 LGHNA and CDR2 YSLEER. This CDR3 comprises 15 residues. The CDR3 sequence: CASSQESPGGTEAFF. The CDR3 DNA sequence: TGCGCCAGCAGCCAAGAATCCCCAGGGGGCACTGAAGCTTTCTTT.

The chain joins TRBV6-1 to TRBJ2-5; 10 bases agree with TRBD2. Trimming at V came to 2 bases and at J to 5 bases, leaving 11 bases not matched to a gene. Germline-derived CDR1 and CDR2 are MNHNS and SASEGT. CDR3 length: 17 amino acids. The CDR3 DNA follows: TGTGCCAGCAGTGAACTAGCGGGGGCCCTCACCACGGAGACCCAGTACTTC. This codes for CASSELAGALTTETQYF.